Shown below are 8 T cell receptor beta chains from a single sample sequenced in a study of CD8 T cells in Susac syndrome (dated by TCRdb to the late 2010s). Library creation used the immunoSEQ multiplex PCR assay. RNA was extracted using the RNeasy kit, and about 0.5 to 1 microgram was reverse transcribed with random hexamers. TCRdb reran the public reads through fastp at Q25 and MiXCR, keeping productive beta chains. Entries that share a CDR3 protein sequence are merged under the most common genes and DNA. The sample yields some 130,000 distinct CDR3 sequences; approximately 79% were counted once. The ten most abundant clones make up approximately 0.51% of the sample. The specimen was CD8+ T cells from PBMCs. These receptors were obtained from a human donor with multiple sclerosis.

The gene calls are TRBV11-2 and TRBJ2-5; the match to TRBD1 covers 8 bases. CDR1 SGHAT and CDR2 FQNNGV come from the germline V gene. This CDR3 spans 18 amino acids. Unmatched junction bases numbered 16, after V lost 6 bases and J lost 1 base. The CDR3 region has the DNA TGTGCCAGCAGGAACCAATACGGGGACAGGCTGGGCCAAGAGACCCAGTACTTC. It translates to CASRNQYGDRLGQETQYF.

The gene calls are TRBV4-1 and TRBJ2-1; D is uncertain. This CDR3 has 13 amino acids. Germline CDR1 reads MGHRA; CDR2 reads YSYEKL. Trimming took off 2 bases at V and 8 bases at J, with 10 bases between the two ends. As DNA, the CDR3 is TGCGCCAGCAGCCAATCCTTAACGGATGAGCAGTTCTTC. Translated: CASSQSLTDEQFF.

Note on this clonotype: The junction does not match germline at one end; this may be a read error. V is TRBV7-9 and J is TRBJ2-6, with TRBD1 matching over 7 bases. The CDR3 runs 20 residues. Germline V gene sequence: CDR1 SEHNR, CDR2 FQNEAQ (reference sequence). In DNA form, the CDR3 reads TGTGCCGGCAGCTTAGAGTTATTCGGACAGGCCGTTACTGGGGCCAACGTCCTGACTTTC. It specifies CAGSLELFGQAVTGANVLTF.

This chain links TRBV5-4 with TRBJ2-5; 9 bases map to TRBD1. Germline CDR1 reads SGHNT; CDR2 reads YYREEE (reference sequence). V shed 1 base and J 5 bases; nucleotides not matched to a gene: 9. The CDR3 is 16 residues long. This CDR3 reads CASSLLPGQGMETQYF. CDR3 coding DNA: TGTGCCAGCAGCTTGCTTCCGGGACAGGGAATGGAGACCCAGTACTTC.

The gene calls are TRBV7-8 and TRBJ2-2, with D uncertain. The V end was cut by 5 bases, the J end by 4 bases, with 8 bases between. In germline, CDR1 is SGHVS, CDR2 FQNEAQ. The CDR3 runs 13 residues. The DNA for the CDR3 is TGTGCCAGCAGCCAGTACAGCACCGGGGAGCTGTTTTTT. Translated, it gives CASSQYSTGELFF. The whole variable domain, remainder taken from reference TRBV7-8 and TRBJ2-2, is GAGVSQSPRYKVAKRGQDVALRCDPISGHVSLFWYQQALGQGPEFLTYFQNEAQLDKSGLPSDRFFAERPEGSVSTLKIQRTQQEDSAVYLCASSQYSTGELFFGEGSRLTVL.

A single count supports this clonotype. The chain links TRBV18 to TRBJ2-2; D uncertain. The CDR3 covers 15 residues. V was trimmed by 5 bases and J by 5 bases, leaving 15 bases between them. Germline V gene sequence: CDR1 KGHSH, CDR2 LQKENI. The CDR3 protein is CASSSITDPTGELFF. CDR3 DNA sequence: TGTGCCAGCTCATCAATAACAGATCCAACCGGGGAGCTGTTTTTT.

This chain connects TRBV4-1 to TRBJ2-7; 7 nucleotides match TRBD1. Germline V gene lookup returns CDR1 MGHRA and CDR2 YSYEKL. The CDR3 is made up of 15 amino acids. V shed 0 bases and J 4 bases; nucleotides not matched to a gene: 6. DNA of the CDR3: TGCGCCAGCAGCCAAGATACAGGGGAACTATACGAGCAGTACTTC. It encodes CASSQDTGELYEQYF.

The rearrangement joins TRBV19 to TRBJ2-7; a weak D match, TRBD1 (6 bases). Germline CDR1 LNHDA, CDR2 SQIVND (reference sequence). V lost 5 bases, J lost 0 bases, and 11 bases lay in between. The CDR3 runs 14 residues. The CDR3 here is CASSQRTDSYEQYF. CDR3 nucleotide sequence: TGTGCCAGTAGTCAACGGACAGACTCCTACGAGCAGTACTTC.